The subject of this entry is one T cell receptor beta chain. This sequence may be a read error, since a much larger clone differs from it by one base. With 6 bases removed from V and 4 bases from J, the gap between germline ends came to 25 bases. The CDR3 length is 18 residues. The germline V gene has CDR1 MDHEN and CDR2 SYDVKM. The source of the sample is a study of human T cells and chemical hapten exposure. Original handling: Counts of TCRs in each sample centred on a median of 95,638 and extended from roughly 25,000 to 750,000. TCRdb reanalysed the RACE reads using MiXCR and keeps one entry per CDR3 protein. The V and J calls were not made by the authors but by TCRdb's processing. Seen here are roughly 100,000 distinct CDR3 sequences, about 8.7% observed once, and the top ten hold about 3.1%. Indicated time point: healthy volunteer bleed at 2 weeks. It was unfractionated whole blood from which total RNA was extracted.

This chain uses TRBV28 with TRBJ1-5, with D unresolved. The sample consisted of whole blood. This clonotype was sampled from a female donor in good health. Some clones in this sample may be carry-over from other donors' samples. The CDR3 sequence: CASSPAATSFWDNQPQHF. The CDR3 nucleotides are TGTGCCAGCAGCCCAGCGGCGACAAGCTTTTGGGATAATCAGCCCCAGCATTTT.